This entry is about one T cell receptor beta chain. This clone appeared a single time. The clone's antigen remains unknown. Base qualities were left out, and no much larger clone turns up one base away. Measured from the cysteine to the phenylalanine, the CDR3 is 17 residues long. Only the CDR3 DNA stays, 51 bases, in frame from base 1. After removal of 4 bases from V and 3 bases from J, the junction retains 12 bases not matched to a gene. The germline V gene encodes CDR1 LNHDA and CDR2 SQIVND (reference sequence). These data are taken from a study of blood T cell repertoires in COVID-19 (dated by TCRdb to 2020 to 2021). Notes on the research overall: Collaborator samples came from the United States, Italy and Spain and covered acute and convalescent phases of COVID-19. The material from the prospective study consisted of cDNA or gDNA derived from T cells, B-cell-depleted T cells, or PBMCs. Deeply sampled blood TCRbeta repertoires from subjects exposed to, actively infected with, or recovered from COVID-19 were included in the dataset. The repertoires were released in a freely available public database intended as a resource for research on the immune response to SARS-CoV-2. The samples were drawn from the first 160 participants of the ongoing ImmuneRACE study and from 950 to 1,500 subjects provided by 6 global collaborators. A de-identified subject ID, COVID-19 status, age in years and sex were almost always included in the sample metadata. Where HLA class I and class II types were available, the types were taken from metadata supplied by the sample provider, not from assay-based typing.

Collaborating institutions collected whole blood in K2EDTA tubes following their own protocols. For TCRbeta analysis, collaborators shipped samples in one of three forms: frozen whole blood, isolated PBMCs, or DNA extracted from either of those sample types. The paper as a whole reports these results and caveats: Clinical and demographic metadata were provided uncurated, with the amount varying by source and participant.

TCRbeta CDR3 regions were amplified from genomic DNA using the immunoSEQ Assay, a bias-controlled multiplex PCR. The original pipeline was this. The number of nucleated cells in each sample was estimated by amplification of reference gene primers within the assay. To quantify the absolute abundance of each unique TCRbeta CDR3 rearrangement, sequence reads were collapsed and filtered. For each sample, productive Simpson clonality was calculated as the square root of Simpson's diversity index across productive rearrangements. Sourced from immuneACCESS, this table was stored by TCRdb with only in-frame sequences that have V and J called. A share of the clones is absent; for the studies checked, an unresolved V gene accounts for under half, and the remainder has no known explanation. D and trimming were read from the DNA, whereas the V and J calls and clone size are those reported in that table. The sample table shows roughly 97,000 clones, and around 90% are seen once. Clones ranked in the top ten supply 6% of the sample.

This TCR was sampled from a human donor in a cohort sampled during active COVID-19. The sample comprised peripheral blood. The receptor chain draws on TRBV19 and TRBJ2-1; 7 nucleotides in the junction match TRBD1. The CDR3 region: CASSKGTVKSNYNEQFF. The sequence in DNA is TGTGCCAGTAGTAAGGGGACAGTAAAAAGTAACTACAATGAGCAGTTCTTC.